Shown below are 32 T cell receptor beta chains from a single sample sequenced in a study of blood T cell repertoires in COVID-19. Only in-frame clones appear in the TCRdb table, and some are missing; sequencing was by immunoSEQ multiplex PCR. The repertoire holds 15,000 to 20,000 clones, with 91% as singletons. Specimen: peripheral blood. The receptors were sampled from a human donor in a cohort sampled during active COVID-19.

The chain couples TRBV19 to TRBJ1-5; TRBD1 aligns across 7 bases. CDR1 is LNHDA and CDR2 is SQIVND in the germline V gene (reference sequence). The CDR3 runs 16 residues. After removal of 3 bases from V and 0 bases from J, the junction contained 5 bases not matched to a gene. CDR3 region: CASSMGTVYSNQPQHF. As DNA, the CDR3 is TGTGCCAGTAGTATGGGGACAGTATATAGCAATCAGCCCCAGCATTTT.

V is TRBV5-1 and J is TRBJ2-3; TRBD2 matches at 8 bases. Germline CDR1 and CDR2: SGHRS and YFSETQ. This CDR3 comprises 17 residues. Unmatched junction bases numbered 12, after V lost 1 base and J lost 5 bases. The CDR3 nucleotides are TGCGCCAGCAGCTTGAGAGGAATCGGGAGGGCCATAGATACGCAGTATTTT. Protein sequence: CASSLRGIGRAIDTQYF.

The chain employs TRBV5-1 and TRBJ2-2; 7 positions agree with TRBD1. Germline V gene sequence: CDR1 SGHRS, CDR2 YFSETQ. The CDR3 has 15 residues. The ends lost 4 bases at V and 1 base at J; junction bases unmatched: 4. CDR3 sequence reads: CASSRDSLNTGELFF. The DNA of the CDR3 is TGCGCCAGCAGCAGGGACAGCCTGAACACCGGGGAGCTGTTTTTT.

The chain links TRBV21-1 to TRBJ2-7; the D call TRBD1 from the table was never checked on the DNA. TRBV21-1 is described as a pseudogene. This CDR3 is built from 13 residues. CDR3 sequence (DNA): TGTGCCAGCAGACAGGGTCTTGAGTCCGAGCAGTACTTC. This sequence encodes CASRQGLESEQYF.

This chain uses TRBV5-1 with TRBJ2-7; 11 positions match TRBD1. After removal of 4 bases from V and 9 bases from J, the junction contained 18 bases not matched to a gene. Germline assignment: CDR1 SGHRS and CDR2 YFSETQ. This CDR3 is built from 17 residues. CDR3 in DNA: TGCGCCAGCAGCATGGATCCCACCGGGACAGGGGGATCGGGGCAGTACTTC. Translating gives CASSMDPTGTGGSGQYF.

V usage is TRBV19 and J usage is TRBJ2-1; D is possibly TRBD1 (5 bases). Germline-derived CDR1 and CDR2 are LNHDA and SQIVND (reference sequence). Trimming cost V 5 bases and J 7 bases, with 9 bases left between them. This CDR3 is built from 12 residues. CDR3 residues: CASSAGWNEQFF. CDR3 DNA: TGTGCCAGTAGTGCAGGGTGGAATGAGCAGTTCTTC.

This chain uses TRBV7-9 with TRBJ2-3; 8 bases match TRBD1. There are 14 residues in the CDR3. J was trimmed by 2 bases and V by 6 bases; bases with no gene match: 4. The germline CDR1 and CDR2 sequences are SEHNR and FQNEAQ (reference sequence). The CDR3 DNA follows: TGTGCCAGCAGACGGACAGGGAACACAGATACGCAGTATTTT. Translated, it gives CASRRTGNTDTQYF.

The chain recombines TRBV6-5 with TRBJ2-2, with D perhaps TRBD2 (5 bases). Germline values: CDR1 MNHEY, CDR2 SVGAGI. Deletions cut 6 bases from V and 2 bases from J, with 13 bases between. The CDR3 is 15 amino acids. In DNA, the CDR3 is TGTGCCAGCAGCCGAGCGACTACCAACACCGGGGAGCTGTTTTTT. Translation gives CASSRATTNTGELFF.

The chain recombines TRBV5-4 with TRBJ1-4, with TRBD1 identical over 7 bases. The CDR3 extends over 17 amino acids. V lost 1 base and J lost 2; bases outside the gene matches: 8. Germline CDR1 reads SGHNT; CDR2 reads YYREEE (reference sequence). CDR3 sequence reads: CASSLHGQVRTNEKLFF. CDR3 nucleotides: TGTGCCAGCAGCTTGCATGGACAGGTCAGGACTAATGAAAAACTGTTTTTT.

The CDR3 region is CASSQETVENTGELFF. The CDR3 bases are TGCGCCAGCAGCCAAGAGACAGTAGAGAACACCGGGGAGCTGTTTTTT. The chain recombines TRBV4-3 with TRBJ2-2; D is perhaps TRBD1 (5 bases). The CDR3 contains 16 residues. The germline V gene encodes CDR1 LGHNA and CDR2 YSLEER. V lost 0 bases and J lost 1, with 9 bases in between.

This clone has more than one count but fewer than ten. V gene TRBV11-2 combines with J gene TRBJ1-6; 8 bases line up with TRBD1. The length of the CDR3 is 14 residues. In germline, CDR1 is SGHAT, CDR2 FQNNGV. The junction had 4 bases not matched to a gene; V was cut back by 3 bases and J by 9 bases. The CDR3 sequence is CASSLDRVSSPLHF. Written as DNA, the CDR3 is TGTGCCAGCAGCTTGGACAGGGTTAGTTCACCCCTCCACTTT.

The sample holds a few counts of this clone. The J gene is TRBJ2-3, the V gene TRBV28, with D possibly matching TRBD1 (6 bases). V was pared by 6 bases and J by 5 bases, with 9 bases between. The germline V gene encodes CDR1 MDHEN and CDR2 SYDVKM. This CDR3 region has 12 residues. CDR3 sequence (DNA): TGTGCCAGCAGACCAGGGGTAGATACGCAGTATTTT. Translated, it gives CASRPGVDTQYF.

The V gene is TRBV28, the J gene TRBJ2-2; 8 nucleotides match TRBD2. From germline, CDR1 is MDHEN and CDR2 SYDVKM. With V trimmed by 1 base and J by 4 bases, 5 bases remained unmatched. This CDR3 has 16 residues. CDR3 protein: CASSLLGLAGTGELFF. CDR3 bases: TGTGCCAGCAGTTTATTGGGGCTAGCGGGCACCGGGGAGCTGTTTTTT.

This chain joins TRBV27 and TRBJ1-2; D gene ambiguous. This CDR3 has 15 amino acids. From germline, CDR1 is MNHEY and CDR2 SMNVEV (reference sequence). The V and J ends lost 1 base and 1 base respectively, with 10 bases between them. The CDR3 protein is CASSLLGADNYGYTF. The CDR3 region has the DNA TGTGCCAGCAGTTTATTGGGAGCAGATAACTATGGCTACACCTTC.

The chain carries TRBV6-4 and TRBJ2-7; TRBD2 matches at 10 bases. Germline V gene sequence: CDR1 MRHNA, CDR2 SNTAGT. The CDR3 covers 14 residues. Trimming removed 6 bases from V and 4 bases from J; junction bases left unmatched: 6. CDR3 DNA: TGTGCCAGCAGCCCAACTAGCGGGACTTACGAGCAGTACTTC. Amino acid sequence: CASSPTSGTYEQYF.

The rearrangement links TRBV30 to TRBJ2-1, with TRBD2 as a possible D gene (7 bases). V lost 0 bases, J lost 6 bases, and 9 bases lay in between. Germline V gene sequence: CDR1 GTSNPN, CDR2 SVGIG (reference sequence). The CDR3 loop spans 13 amino acids. Here the CDR3 DNA reads TGTGCCTGGAGTGTGGGAGGGGGCAATGAGCAGTTCTTC. Protein product: CAWSVGGGNEQFF. The entire variable domain, with the rest obtained from reference TRBV30 and TRBJ2-1, is as follows: SQTIHQWPATLVQPVGSPLSLECTVEGTSNPNLYWYRQAAGRGLQLLFYSVGIGQISSEVPQNLSASRPQDRQFILSSKKLLLSDSGFYLCAWSVGGGNEQFFGPGTRLTVL.

This chain uses TRBV11-2 with TRBJ1-4; D is uncertain. The CDR3 has 14 residues. V lost 4 bases to trimming and J lost 2 bases, with 8 bases between them. The germline V gene encodes CDR1 SGHAT and CDR2 FQNNGV. The CDR3 region has the DNA TGTGCCAGCAGCTCAAGGGAGACTAATGAAAAACTGTTTTTT. It specifies CASSSRETNEKLFF.

The chain links TRBV18 to TRBJ1-6, with 8 bases fitting TRBD1. CDR1 KGHSH and CDR2 LQKENI come from the germline V gene. With V trimmed by 3 bases and J by 9 bases, 4 bases remained unmatched. The CDR3 has 14 amino acids. CDR3 sequence reads: CASSPDRGRSPLHF. The CDR3 nucleotides read TGTGCCAGCTCACCCGACAGGGGTCGTTCACCCCTCCACTTT. The full variable domain, rest sourced from reference TRBV18 and TRBJ1-6, is NAGVMQNPRHLVRRRGQEARLRCSPMKGHSHVYWYRQLPEEGLKFMVYLQKENIIDESGMPKERFSAEFPKEGPSILRIQQVVRGDSAAYFCASSPDRGRSPLHFGNGTRLTVT.

The chain has TRBV5-5 and TRBJ1-3; the D is unclear. Trimming removed 4 bases from V and 8 bases from J, with 19 bases in between. CDR3 length equals 15 residues. Germline lookup yields CDR1 SGHKS and CDR2 YYEKEE (reference sequence). This CDR3 reads CASSDTWLPKDTIYF. DNA of the CDR3: TGTGCCAGCAGCGACACATGGTTGCCCAAGGACACCATATATTTT.

The J gene is TRBJ1-5, the V gene TRBV6-5; D not resolved. The V end was cut by 3 bases, the J end by 6 bases, with 12 bases between. Germline CDR1 is MNHEY and CDR2 is SVGAGI. This CDR3 comprises 14 residues. The CDR3 region is CASSYTMVGQPQHF. CDR3 sequence (DNA): TGTGCCAGCAGTTATACCATGGTCGGTCAGCCCCAGCATTTT.

The J gene is TRBJ1-5, the V gene TRBV18; D gene unclear. The germline CDR1 and CDR2 sequences are KGHSH and LQKENI. The CDR3 consists of 17 residues. V was pared by 3 bases and J by 0 bases, with 15 bases between. CDR3: CASSPPSRGSSNQPQHF. CDR3 DNA: TGTGCCAGCTCACCCCCGTCGCGCGGTAGTAGCAATCAGCCCCAGCATTTT.

The rearrangement links TRBV18 to TRBJ1-6; perhaps TRBD1 as D (5 bases). V was trimmed by 3 bases and J by 13 bases, leaving 7 bases between them. Germline V gene lookup returns CDR1 KGHSH and CDR2 LQKENI. The CDR3 runs 11 residues. The CDR3 nucleotides are TGTGCCAGCTCACCGGGGGGTCCCCTCCACTTT. Translated, it gives CASSPGGPLHF.

The V and J genes are TRBV5-1 and TRBJ2-1, with 7 bases that match TRBD2. The CDR3 is 16 amino acids. V lost 4 bases to trimming and J lost 1 base; unmatched junction nucleotides: 8. Germline V gene lookup returns CDR1 SGHRS and CDR2 YFSETQ. CDR3 nucleotides: TGCGCCAGCAGCGCAGCGGGACTCTCGTCCTACAATGAGCAGTTCTTC. Its protein product is CASSAAGLSSYNEQFF.

The chain carries TRBV6-4 and TRBJ2-7; D is perhaps TRBD2 (6 bases). V lost 5 bases, J lost 5 bases, and 13 bases lay in between. This CDR3 spans 13 amino acids. Germline loops: CDR1 MRHNA, CDR2 SNTAGT. The CDR3 is CASSIAVNHEQYF. DNA for the CDR3: TGTGCCAGCAGTATAGCGGTAAACCACGAGCAGTACTTC.

This clone appeared a single time. The V gene is TRBV6-6, the J gene TRBJ2-7, with 7 positions matching TRBD1. The CDR3 has 14 amino acids. After removal of 0 bases from V and 2 bases from J, the junction contained 1 base not matched to a gene. Germline V lookup: CDR1 MNHNY, CDR2 SVGAGI (reference sequence). The CDR3 DNA reads TGTGCCAGCAGTTACTCGGGGACAGCCTACGAGCAGTACTTC. Protein product: CASSYSGTAYEQYF.

CDR3 in amino acids: CASRGTASSYNEQFF. Written as DNA, the CDR3 is TGTGCCAGCAGAGGGACAGCGAGCTCCTACAATGAGCAGTTCTTC. The rearrangement joins TRBV2 to TRBJ2-1; TRBD1 agrees at 7 bases. CDR1 is SNHLY and CDR2 is FYNNEI in the germline V gene. The CDR3 sequence is 15 residues long. With 6 bases clipped from V and 0 bases from J, the junction kept 5 bases outside the gene matches.

The CDR3 spells CASSLITTGEASDTQYF. CDR3 nucleotides: TGTGCCAGCTCACTAATTACGACAGGAGAAGCTTCAGATACGCAGTATTTT. The chain links TRBV18 to TRBJ2-3; D may be TRBD1 (6 bases). Per the germline V gene, CDR1 is KGHSH and CDR2 is LQKENI. V lost 4 bases and J 4 bases, leaving 21 bases between the germline ends. CDR3 length: 17 amino acids. The full variable domain, its missing parts supplied by reference TRBV18 and TRBJ2-3, is NAGVMQNPRHLVRRRGQEARLRCSPMKGHSHVYWYRQLPEEGLKFMVYLQKENIIDESGMPKERFSAEFPKEGPSILRIQQVVRGDSAAYFCASSLITTGEASDTQYFGPGTRLTVL.

This chain joins TRBV5-1 and TRBJ2-6, with 8 bases lining up with TRBD1. Germline lookup yields CDR1 SGHRS and CDR2 YFSETQ. Trimming at V came to 9 bases and at J to 0 bases, leaving 8 bases not matched to a gene. CDR3 length equals 16 residues. The CDR3 loop is CATTGQALSGANVLTF. CDR3 DNA: TGCGCCACCACGGGACAGGCCCTCTCTGGGGCCAACGTCCTGACTTTC.

The J gene is TRBJ1-2, the V gene TRBV14; possibly TRBD1 for D (6 bases). The CDR3 contains 15 residues. Germline CDR1 reads SGHDN; CDR2 reads FVKESK. V lost 0 bases and J lost 5, with 13 bases in between. DNA for the CDR3: TGTGCCAGCAGCCAAGAGGGGGGGACAAGATATGGCTACACCTTC. It specifies CASSQEGGTRYGYTF.

The gene calls are TRBV5-4 and TRBJ1-3; 7 positions match TRBD1. The germline V gene encodes CDR1 SGHNT and CDR2 YYREEE (reference sequence). V shed 0 bases and J 4 bases; nucleotides not matched to a gene: 4. The CDR3 contains 15 residues. The CDR3 protein is CASSLEGAQGNTIYF. The DNA for the CDR3 is TGTGCCAGCAGCTTGGAGGGGGCGCAAGGAAACACCATATATTTT.

The J gene is TRBJ2-2, the V gene TRBV5-1, with D uncertain. The CDR3 sequence is 17 residues long. The ends were cut back, 0 bases at V and 1 base at J, with 13 bases in the middle. In germline, CDR1 is SGHRS, CDR2 YFSETQ. CDR3 DNA sequence: TGCGCCAGCAGCTTGGGTCCGGCAGCGCGGAACACCGGGGAGCTGTTTTTT. This translates into CASSLGPAARNTGELFF.

The chain couples TRBV25-1 to TRBJ1-2; TRBD1 aligns across 7 bases. CDR3 length: 13 residues. The germline V gene encodes CDR1 MGHDK and CDR2 SYGVNS. The ends lost 5 bases at V and 7 bases at J; junction bases unmatched: 7. CDR3 DNA: TGTGCCAGCAGTAACAGGGGCGGTGGTGGCTACACCTTC. Translated, it gives CASSNRGGGGYTF.